The next 26 T cell receptor beta chains were all read from a single sample in a study of T cell changes during pregnancy in multiple sclerosis. Sequenced by immunoSEQ multiplex PCR; TCRdb stores in-frame clones only, minus some. The sample lists approximately 50,000 clones, 90% occurring once. The sequences come from peripheral blood, collected in the third trimester of pregnancy. These receptors were obtained from a female donor in good health, enrolled as a control in a pregnancy study.

This chain uses TRBV7-2 with TRBJ2-1, with TRBD2 matching over 11 bases. V lost 4 bases and J lost 7; bases outside the gene matches: 9. CDR3 length equals 16 residues. Germline lookup yields CDR1 SGHTA and CDR2 FQGNSA. For the CDR3, the DNA is TGTGCCAGCAGCTCGATAGCGGGGGGGAAAAAGAATGAGCAGTTCTTC. Protein: CASSSIAGGKKNEQFF.

The CDR3 loop is CASRDRGRNSPLHF. CDR3 DNA sequence: TGTGCCAGCAGGGACAGGGGGCGGAATTCACCCCTCCACTTT. The chain has TRBV2 and TRBJ1-6; 11 positions agree with TRBD1. V trimming: 6 bases; J trimming: 7 bases; junction bases outside the gene matches: 2. Germline-derived CDR1 and CDR2 are SNHLY and FYNNEI. The CDR3 is made up of 14 amino acids.

This clone was seen just once. The chain recombines TRBV28 with TRBJ1-2; the D gene is possibly TRBD1 (5 bases). Trimming left V 3 bases short and J 4 bases short, with 15 bases between. Germline CDR1 MDHEN, CDR2 SYDVKM. This CDR3 spans 15 amino acids. Here the CDR3 DNA reads TGTGCCAGCAGTTTGTCGGGGGAGGATTTCTATGGCTACACCTTC. It yields the protein CASSLSGEDFYGYTF.

This clone has a single count. The V call is TRBV4-2, the J call TRBJ2-1, with 8 nucleotides matching TRBD2. The CDR3 is 15 residues long. The germline V gene has CDR1 LGHNA and CDR2 YNFKEQ. Unmatched junction bases numbered 8, after V lost 4 bases and J lost 6 bases. CDR3 bases: TGTGCCAGCAGCCTCTCGCTAGCGGGCCTCAATGAGCAGTTCTTC. It yields the protein CASSLSLAGLNEQFF.

The chain combines TRBV19 with TRBJ2-1; 9 positions match TRBD2. Germline V gene lookup returns CDR1 LNHDA and CDR2 SQIVND (reference sequence). J gave up 5 bases and V 2 bases, and 4 bases lay outside the gene matches. The CDR3 covers 15 residues. DNA for the CDR3: TGTGCCAGTAGTATACTGTCTAGCGGGGACAATGAGCAGTTCTTC. Residues: CASSILSSGDNEQFF. Drawing the rest from reference TRBV19 and TRBJ2-1, the complete variable domain is DGGITQSPKYLFRKEGQNVTLSCEQNLNHDAMYWYRQDPGQGLRLIYYSQIVNDFQKGDIAEGYSVSREKKESFPLTVTSAQKNPTAFYLCASSILSSGDNEQFFGPGTRLTVL.

The J gene is TRBJ1-5, the V gene TRBV28, with no clear D. Germline V gene data show CDR1 as MDHEN and CDR2 as SYDVKM. CDR3 length equals 14 residues. V was clipped by 6 bases and J by 3 bases, with 12 bases between them. CDR3 region: CASSRVGLNQPQHF. In nucleotides, the CDR3 is TGTGCCAGCAGCCGCGTAGGACTCAATCAGCCCCAGCATTTT.

The chain carries TRBV2 and TRBJ1-4; D is undetermined. Trimming left V 2 bases short and J 4 bases short, with 11 bases between. CDR1 is SNHLY, CDR2 FYNNEI, per germline. This CDR3 comprises 15 residues. As DNA, the CDR3 is TGTGCCAGCAGTGAAACAGATTATTTTAATGAAAAACTGTTTTTT. Amino acids: CASSETDYFNEKLFF.

This chain uses TRBV7-2 with TRBJ2-3; TRBD2 agrees at 10 bases. There are 18 residues in the CDR3. V was clipped by 4 bases and J by 2 bases; unmatched bases: 12. From germline, CDR1 is SGHTA and CDR2 FQGNSA. This CDR3 reads CASSSWGPSGSTTDTQYF. The CDR3 DNA follows: TGTGCCAGCAGCTCCTGGGGGCCTAGCGGGAGTACCACAGATACGCAGTATTTT. Drawing the rest from reference TRBV7-2 and TRBJ2-3, the complete variable domain is GAGVSQSPSNKVTEKGKDVELRCDPISGHTALYWYRQSLGQGLEFLIYFQGNSAPDKSGLPSDRFSAERTGGSVSTLTIQRTQQEDSAVYLCASSSWGPSGSTTDTQYFGPGTRLTVL.

The chain joins TRBV6-5 to TRBJ2-7, with D perhaps matching TRBD2 (7 bases). The germline CDR1 and CDR2 sequences are MNHEY and SVGAGI. The CDR3 is 15 residues long. V gave up 5 bases and J gave up 2 bases, with 16 bases separating them. CDR3 region: CASSLITGGPYEQYF. The CDR3 nucleotides read TGTGCCAGCAGTCTAATTACGGGGGGCCCCTACGAGCAGTACTTC.

V gene TRBV27 combines with J gene TRBJ2-1; TRBD2 agrees at 11 bases. Losses at the gene ends were 6 bases for V and 6 bases for J; bases not matched to a gene: 4. CDR1 is MNHEY and CDR2 is SMNVEV in the germline V gene (reference sequence). CDR3 size: 14 residues. The CDR3 loop reads CASSPSGRLNEQFF. CDR3 nucleotides: TGTGCCAGCAGCCCTAGCGGGAGGCTCAATGAGCAGTTCTTC.

This clone has only one observation. This rearrangement joins TRBV6-6 to TRBJ2-1; D not resolved. The CDR3 has 16 amino acids. V was cut by 8 bases and J by 0 bases, with 17 bases left in between. CDR1 and CDR2 from the germline V gene are MNHNY and SVGAGI (reference sequence). DNA of the CDR3: TGTGCCAGCGGCCATCTCTGGCGGCCCTCCTACAATGAGCAGTTCTTC. This encodes CASGHLWRPSYNEQFF.

As DNA, the CDR3 is TGTGCCAGCAGCTTAGGCGGGGGTGGGGCCAACGTCCTGACTTTC. It encodes CASSLGGGGANVLTF. J is TRBJ2-6 and V is TRBV7-2, with 7 bases that match TRBD2. The germline V gene encodes CDR1 SGHTA and CDR2 FQGNSA. The CDR3 spans 15 residues. V lost 1 base to trimming and J lost 3 bases; unmatched junction nucleotides: 0.

Details on this clone: At one of its ends the junction is not consistent with the germline gene, which may arise from a read error. V is TRBV7-9 and J is TRBJ2-7; no definite D call. Looked up from germline, CDR1 is SEHNR and CDR2 is FQNEAQ (reference sequence). The CDR3 extends over 14 amino acids. In DNA, the CDR3 is TGTGCCAGCAGCTTATGGTCAGTCTCCCACGAGCAGTACTTC. It yields the protein CASSLWSVSHEQYF.

The rearrangement uses TRBV5-4 and TRBJ2-7; a possible D gene is TRBD2 (6 bases). Germline loops: CDR1 SGHNT, CDR2 YYREEE (reference sequence). The CDR3 has 14 residues. Trimming pared 5 bases from V and 0 bases from J, leaving 12 bases between. CDR3 amino acids: CASRIRGSSYEQYF. CDR3 DNA sequence: TGTGCCAGCAGAATCCGGGGGTCCTCCTACGAGCAGTACTTC.

This rearrangement joins TRBV4-1 to TRBJ1-2; D not resolved. Germline V gives CDR1 MGHRA, CDR2 YSYEKL. V lost 4 bases, J lost 1 base, and 13 bases lay in between. This CDR3 region has 15 residues. The CDR3 coding sequence is TGCGCCAGCAGCCCAATACTGGGCCTTAACTATGGCTACACCTTC. Translating gives CASSPILGLNYGYTF.

The chain joins TRBV25-1 to TRBJ1-6; TRBD1 matches at 7 bases. CDR1 MGHDK and CDR2 SYGVNS come from the germline V gene. The CDR3 loop spans 15 amino acids. Unmatched junction bases numbered 9, after V lost 6 bases and J lost 7 bases. In DNA form, the CDR3 reads TGTGCCAGCAGCGGGGGACAGAATTCCAATTCACCCCTCCACTTT. Translated, it gives CASSGGQNSNSPLHF. The full variable domain, with the rest looked up from reference TRBV25-1 and TRBJ1-6, is EADIYQTPRYLVIGTGKKITLECSQTMGHDKMYWYQQDPGMELHLIHYSYGVNSTEKGDLSSESTVSRIRTEHFPLTLESARPSHTSQYLCASSGGQNSNSPLHFGNGTRLTVT.

This chain uses TRBV18 with TRBJ1-1; unclear D gene. Trimming took 1 base from V and 2 from J, leaving 20 bases between them. Per germline, CDR1 KGHSH and CDR2 LQKENI. CDR3 length equals 18 residues. DNA of the CDR3: TGTGCCAGCTCACCACTAGGCCGGGGTTCCGCAGTCAACACTGAAGCTTTCTTT. This translates into CASSPLGRGSAVNTEAFF. Full variable domain (missing parts from reference TRBV18 and TRBJ1-1): NAGVMQNPRHLVRRRGQEARLRCSPMKGHSHVYWYRQLPEEGLKFMVYLQKENIIDESGMPKERFSAEFPKEGPSILRIQQVVRGDSAAYFCASSPLGRGSAVNTEAFFGQGTRLTVV.

The V gene is TRBV19, the J gene TRBJ2-5, with D hard to call. Deletions cut 0 bases from V and 1 base from J, with 6 bases between. CDR1 and CDR2 from the germline V gene are LNHDA and SQIVND (reference sequence). The CDR3 runs to 14 residues. The CDR3, as DNA: TGTGCCAGTAGTATAGACAGGCGCCAAGAGACCCAGTACTTC. Translated, it gives CASSIDRRQETQYF.

The rearrangement joins TRBV19 to TRBJ2-1; a possible D gene is TRBD2 (5 bases). Germline CDR1 is LNHDA and CDR2 is SQIVND (reference sequence). The V end was cut by 5 bases, the J end by 8 bases, with 22 bases between. CDR3 length equals 16 residues. CDR3 DNA sequence: TGTGCCAGTAGTGTGAGGAGTGGGAGTTCGTACCATGAGCAGTTCTTC. As protein: CASSVRSGSSYHEQFF.

This chain joins TRBV15 and TRBJ2-1; D is possibly TRBD2 (5 bases). The CDR3 consists of 15 residues. V gave up 5 bases and J gave up 4 bases, with 15 bases separating them. Germline V CDR1 and CDR2: LNHNV, YYDKDF (reference sequence). The CDR3 DNA reads as TGTGCCACCAGCCCTACGGCGGGCACGTACAATGAGCAGTTCTTC. Amino acids: CATSPTAGTYNEQFF.

This chain connects TRBV5-1 to TRBJ2-1, with TRBD2 identical over 11 bases. Germline CDR1 and CDR2: SGHRS and YFSETQ. The CDR3 extends over 14 amino acids. Unmatched junction bases numbered 3, after V lost 7 bases and J lost 3 bases. DNA of the CDR3: TGCGCCAGCCGGACTAGCGGGCTCTACAATGAGCAGTTCTTC. Translated, it gives CASRTSGLYNEQFF.

In its sample, this clone was seen a few times. The rearrangement joins TRBV7-8 to TRBJ1-1; tentative D call: TRBD1 (6 bases). This CDR3 spans 15 amino acids. Per germline, CDR1 SGHVS and CDR2 FQNEAQ. With 5 bases removed from V and 6 bases from J, the gap between germline ends came to 19 bases. CDR3: CASSDTDRKSPEAFF. The CDR3 DNA reads TGTGCCAGCAGCGATACCGACAGGAAGAGTCCTGAAGCTTTCTTT.

CDR3 DNA sequence: TGTGCCAGCAGTGAAGCGCCGGGACAGGGATGGAGCAAGACAGATACGCAGTATTTT. The encoded protein is CASSEAPGQGWSKTDTQYF. The chain recombines TRBV2 with TRBJ2-3; 9 bases align to TRBD1. Trimming removed 0 bases from V and 3 bases from J; junction bases left unmatched: 13. The CDR3 is 19 amino acids. In germline, CDR1 is SNHLY, CDR2 FYNNEI.

This chain joins TRBV27 and TRBJ2-1; 8 bases match TRBD1. The CDR3 has 17 amino acids. Trimming cost V 1 base and J 3 bases; bases outside gene matches: 8. CDR1 and CDR2 from the germline V gene are MNHEY and SMNVEV (reference sequence). CDR3 sequence (DNA): TGTGCCAGCAGTTTATTAGGGGGACAGGTCATCTACAATGAGCAGTTCTTC. The encoded protein is CASSLLGGQVIYNEQFF.

J is TRBJ2-1 and V is TRBV7-8; possibly TRBD1 for D (5 bases). The V end lost 3 bases, the J end lost 4 bases, and 13 bases lay between the germline ends. CDR1 and CDR2 (germline): SGHVS, FQNEAQ. CDR3 length: 15 amino acids. Written as DNA, the CDR3 is TGTGCCAGCAGCTTGGGGCCAACTGGTTACAATGAGCAGTTCTTC. As protein: CASSLGPTGYNEQFF.

The chain combines TRBV7-9 with TRBJ2-7, with 10 nucleotides matching TRBD1. CDR3 length: 17 residues. The V segment lost 5 bases and the J segment 0 bases; nucleotides outside the gene matches: 10. Germline values: CDR1 SEHNR, CDR2 FQNEAQ (reference sequence). The CDR3 DNA sequence: TGTGCCAGCAGCATCGGGACAGGGGCTATCAGCTCCTACGAGCAGTACTTC. As protein: CASSIGTGAISSYEQYF.